A selection of T cell receptor beta chains follows, all from one sample in a study of cytomegalovirus exposure and HLA in healthy donors. The table came from immunoSEQ multiplex PCR; TCRdb's copy has only in-frame clones and leaves some out. The table has 95,000 to 150,000 clones, around 70% seen once; the top ten hold nearly 8.5%. The source material was PBMCs. The receptors stem from a middle-aged woman in good health and CMV-seropositive. The conserved cysteine and the conserved F or W are not part of the CDR3 here. The size entry is marked missing in some rows and otherwise reads once, few, many or a size class.

J: TRBJ2-3; V: TRBV6-1; size: -; CDR3: ASSEDGERGGQTDTQY
J: TRBJ2-5; V: TRBV2; size: -; CDR3: ASSAHSEETQY
J: TRBJ2-7; V: TRBV4-2; size: -; CDR3: ASREAGNDEQY
J: TRBJ1-1; V: TRBV6-5; size: once; CDR3: ASSYGPRDTEAF
J: TRBJ1-1; V: TRBV29-1; size: -; CDR3: SVTQGLPGTEAF
J: TRBJ1-2; V: TRBV4-3; size: -; CDR3: ASSQGPSGGYGYT
J: TRBJ1-2; V: TRBV18; size: -; CDR3: ASSPESGGSNYGYT
J: TRBJ2-5; V: TRBV18; size: once; CDR3: ASSPGIGEETQY
J: TRBJ1-6; V: TRBV28; size: -; CDR3: ASRVPQGDDSPLH
J: TRBJ2-1; V: TRBV5-1; size: -; CDR3: ASSDGTGMQF
J: TRBJ1-6; V: TRBV25-1; size: -; CDR3: ASSTGGLGGSPLH
J: TRBJ2-2; V: TRBV29-1; size: -; CDR3: SGGHAGSGELF
J: TRBJ1-2; V: TRBV7-9; size: -; CDR3: ASSRDRGQYGYT
J: TRBJ2-3; V: TRBV12-5; size: -; CDR3: ASGLEGTGPDTQY
J: TRBJ1-4; V: TRBV4-1; size: once; CDR3: ASSQGPGTGREKLF
J: TRBJ2-5; V: TRBV7-8; size: -; CDR3: ASSSLAGGVETQY
J: TRBJ1-2; V: TRBV5-6; size: once; CDR3: ASSYRSNYGYT
J: TRBJ2-3; V: TRBV29-1; size: -; CDR3: SVITSGGPTDTQY
J: TRBJ1-5; V: TRBV6-5; size: -; CDR3: ASSGTGSQPQH
J: TRBJ1-2; V: TRBV5-6; size: few; CDR3: ASSVMTGYGYT
J: TRBJ2-7; V: TRBV6-6; size: once; CDR3: ASSPWTGVGYEQY
J: TRBJ1-4; V: TRBV7-9; size: -; CDR3: ASSPTGANEKLF
J: TRBJ1-5; V: TRBV6-5; size: -; CDR3: ASSYLASNQPQH
J: TRBJ1-1; V: TRBV10-3; size: -; CDR3: ATGADRNTEAF
J: TRBJ1-1; V: TRBV29-1; size: few; CDR3: SAERVNTEAF
J: TRBJ2-5; V: TRBV6-5; size: -; CDR3: ASSYSEQETQY